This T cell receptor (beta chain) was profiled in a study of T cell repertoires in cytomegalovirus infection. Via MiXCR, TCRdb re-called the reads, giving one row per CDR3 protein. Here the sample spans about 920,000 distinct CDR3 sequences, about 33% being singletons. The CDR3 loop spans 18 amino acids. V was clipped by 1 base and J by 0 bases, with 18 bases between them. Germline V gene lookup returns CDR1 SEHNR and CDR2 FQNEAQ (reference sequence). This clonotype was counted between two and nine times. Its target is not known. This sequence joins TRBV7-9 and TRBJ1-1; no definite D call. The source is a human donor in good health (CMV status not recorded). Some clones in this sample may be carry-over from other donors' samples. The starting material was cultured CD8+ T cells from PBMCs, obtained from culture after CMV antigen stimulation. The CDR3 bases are TGTGCCAGCAGCTTAGTATCCAGGCCCTCCGGAGTGAACACTGAAGCTTTCTTT. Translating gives CASSLVSRPSGVNTEAFF.